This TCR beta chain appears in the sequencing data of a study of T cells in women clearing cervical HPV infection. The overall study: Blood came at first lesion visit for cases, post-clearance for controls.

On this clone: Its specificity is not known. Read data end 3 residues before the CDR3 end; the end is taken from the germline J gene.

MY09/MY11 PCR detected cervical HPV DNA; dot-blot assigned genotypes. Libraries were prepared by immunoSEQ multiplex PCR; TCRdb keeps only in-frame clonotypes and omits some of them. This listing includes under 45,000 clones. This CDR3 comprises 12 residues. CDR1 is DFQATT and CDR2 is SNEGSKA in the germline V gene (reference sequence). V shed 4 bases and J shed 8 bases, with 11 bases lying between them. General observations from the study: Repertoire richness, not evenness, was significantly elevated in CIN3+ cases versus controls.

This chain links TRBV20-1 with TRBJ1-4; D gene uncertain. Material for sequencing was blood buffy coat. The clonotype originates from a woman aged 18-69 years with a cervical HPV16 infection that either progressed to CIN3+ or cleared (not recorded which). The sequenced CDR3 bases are TGCAGTGCTACACAAAGAGGGGAAAAA. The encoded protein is CSATQRGEK. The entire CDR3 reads CSATQRGEKLFF.